The sequence of this T cell receptor (beta chain) was determined in a study of T-cell reconstitution after alpha-beta-depleted transplantation in children. Molecular barcoding with unique molecular identifiers was used for the TCRbeta library. TCRdb ran MiXCR on the PCR reads and lists one entry per CDR3 protein. The data contain a few hundred thousand distinct CDR3 sequences, 13% of them singletons. CDR1 and CDR2 (germline): LGHDT, YNNKEL (reference sequence). Trimming took off 6 bases at V and 4 bases at J, with 10 bases between the two ends. This CDR3 is 13 amino acids long. This clonotype showed up just a few times.

Sequenced material: PBMCs, taken from the stem cell graft. The TCR originated in a human donor who donated a stem cell graft to a child with Fanconi anemia. The chain is built from TRBV3-1 and TRBJ1-3; tentatively, D is TRBD1 (5 bases). The CDR3 region has the DNA TGTGCCAGCAGTCAACGGGGGGGAAACACCATATATTTT. Its protein is CASSQRGGNTIYF.